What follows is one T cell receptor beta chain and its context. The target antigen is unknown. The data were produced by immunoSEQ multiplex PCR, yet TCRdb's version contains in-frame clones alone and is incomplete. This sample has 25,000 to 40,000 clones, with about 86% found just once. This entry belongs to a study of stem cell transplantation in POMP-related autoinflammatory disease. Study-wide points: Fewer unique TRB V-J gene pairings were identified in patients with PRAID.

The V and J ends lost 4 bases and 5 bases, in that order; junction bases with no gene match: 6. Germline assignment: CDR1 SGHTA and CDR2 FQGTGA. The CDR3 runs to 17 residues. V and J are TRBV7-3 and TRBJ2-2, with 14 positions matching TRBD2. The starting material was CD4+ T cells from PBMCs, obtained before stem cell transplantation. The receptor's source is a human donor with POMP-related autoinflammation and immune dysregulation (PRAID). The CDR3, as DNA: TGTGCCAGCAGCTGGGGACTAGCGGGAGCTATGACCGGGGAGCTGTTTTTT. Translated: CASSWGLAGAMTGELFF.